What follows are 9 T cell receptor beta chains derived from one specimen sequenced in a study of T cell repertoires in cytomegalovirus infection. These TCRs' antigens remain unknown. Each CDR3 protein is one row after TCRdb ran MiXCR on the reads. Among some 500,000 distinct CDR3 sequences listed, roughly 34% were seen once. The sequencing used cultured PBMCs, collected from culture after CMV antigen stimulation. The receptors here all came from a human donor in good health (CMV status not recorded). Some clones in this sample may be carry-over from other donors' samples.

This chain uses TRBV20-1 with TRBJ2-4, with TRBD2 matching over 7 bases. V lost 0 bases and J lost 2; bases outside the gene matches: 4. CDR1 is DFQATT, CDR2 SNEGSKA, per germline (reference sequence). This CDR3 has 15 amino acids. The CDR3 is CSARDGGDPKNIQYF. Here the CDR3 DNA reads TGCAGTGCTAGAGATGGGGGGGATCCCAAAAACATTCAGTACTTC.

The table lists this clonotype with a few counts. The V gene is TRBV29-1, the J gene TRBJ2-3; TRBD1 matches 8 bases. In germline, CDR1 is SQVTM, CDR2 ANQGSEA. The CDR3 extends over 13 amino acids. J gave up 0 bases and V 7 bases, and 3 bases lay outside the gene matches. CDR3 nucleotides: TGCAGCGGACAGGGGATAAGCACAGATACGCAGTATTTT. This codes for CSGQGISTDTQYF.

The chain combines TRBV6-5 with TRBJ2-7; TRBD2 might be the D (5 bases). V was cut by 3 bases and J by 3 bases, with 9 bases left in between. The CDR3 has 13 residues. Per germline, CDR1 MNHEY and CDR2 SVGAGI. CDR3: CASSYSGNYEQYF. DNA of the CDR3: TGTGCCAGCAGTTATTCGGGGAACTACGAGCAGTACTTC.

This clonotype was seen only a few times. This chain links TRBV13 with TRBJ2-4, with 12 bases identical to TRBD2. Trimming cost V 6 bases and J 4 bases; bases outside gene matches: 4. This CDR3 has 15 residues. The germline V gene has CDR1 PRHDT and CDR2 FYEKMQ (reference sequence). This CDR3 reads CASRPGLAGKNIQYF. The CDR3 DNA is TGTGCCAGCAGGCCTGGACTAGCGGGAAAAAACATTCAGTACTTC.

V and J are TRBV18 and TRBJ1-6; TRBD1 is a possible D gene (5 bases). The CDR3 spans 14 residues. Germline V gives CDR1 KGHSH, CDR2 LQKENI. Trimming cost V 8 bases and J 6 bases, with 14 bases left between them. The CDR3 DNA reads TGTGCCAGCCGGCCGGGACTGGGTAATTCACCCCTCCACTTT. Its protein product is CASRPGLGNSPLHF.

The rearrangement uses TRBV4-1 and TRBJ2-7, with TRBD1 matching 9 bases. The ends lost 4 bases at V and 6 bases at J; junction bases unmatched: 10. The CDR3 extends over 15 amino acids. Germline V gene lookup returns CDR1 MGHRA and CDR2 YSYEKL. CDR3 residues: CASSLVPGTGIEQYF. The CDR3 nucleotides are TGCGCCAGCAGCCTAGTGCCCGGGACAGGGATCGAGCAGTACTTC.

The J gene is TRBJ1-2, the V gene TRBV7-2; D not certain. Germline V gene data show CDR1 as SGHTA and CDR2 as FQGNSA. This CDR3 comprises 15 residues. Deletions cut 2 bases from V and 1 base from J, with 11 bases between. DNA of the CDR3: TGTGCCAGCAGCTTATTTGTGGGTATTAACTATGGCTACACCTTC. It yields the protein CASSLFVGINYGYTF. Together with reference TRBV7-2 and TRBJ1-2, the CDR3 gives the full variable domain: GAGVSQSPSNKVTEKGKDVELRCDPISGHTALYWYRQSLGQGLEFLIYFQGNSAPDKSGLPSDRFSAERTGGSVSTLTIQRTQQEDSAVYLCASSLFVGINYGYTFGSGTRLTVV.

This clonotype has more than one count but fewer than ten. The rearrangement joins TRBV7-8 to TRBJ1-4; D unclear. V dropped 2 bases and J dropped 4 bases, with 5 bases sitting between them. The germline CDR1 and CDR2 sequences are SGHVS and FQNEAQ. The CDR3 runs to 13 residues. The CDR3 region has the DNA TGTGCCAGCAGCTTAACGCGTAATGAAAAACTGTTTTTT. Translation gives CASSLTRNEKLFF.

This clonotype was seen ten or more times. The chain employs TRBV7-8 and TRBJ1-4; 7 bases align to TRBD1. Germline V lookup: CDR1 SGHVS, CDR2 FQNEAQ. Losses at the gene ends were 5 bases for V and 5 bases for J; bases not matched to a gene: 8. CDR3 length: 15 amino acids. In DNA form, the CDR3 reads TGTGCCAGCAGCCAGAAGAGAGGGGGCAATGAAAAACTGTTTTTT. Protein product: CASSQKRGGNEKLFF.